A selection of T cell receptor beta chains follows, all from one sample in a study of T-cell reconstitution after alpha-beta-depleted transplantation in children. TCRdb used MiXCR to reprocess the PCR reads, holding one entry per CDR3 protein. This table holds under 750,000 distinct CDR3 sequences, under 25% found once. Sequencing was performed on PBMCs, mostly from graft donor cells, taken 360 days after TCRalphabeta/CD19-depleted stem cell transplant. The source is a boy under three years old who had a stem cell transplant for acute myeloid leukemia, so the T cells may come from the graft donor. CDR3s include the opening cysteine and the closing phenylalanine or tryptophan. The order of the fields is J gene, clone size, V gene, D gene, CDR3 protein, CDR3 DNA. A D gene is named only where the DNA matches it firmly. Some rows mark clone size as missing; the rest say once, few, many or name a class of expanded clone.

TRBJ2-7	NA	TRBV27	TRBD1	CASSQTGGTKQYF	TGTGCCAGCAGCCAGACAGGGGGTACGAAGCAGTACTTC
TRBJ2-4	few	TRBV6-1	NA	CASSATALAKNIQYF	TGTGCCAGCAGTGCGACGGCGCTAGCCAAAAACATTCAGTACTTC
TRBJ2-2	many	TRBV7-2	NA	CASSFESTGELFF	TGTGCCAGCAGCTTTGAGTCAACCGGGGAGCTGTTTTTT
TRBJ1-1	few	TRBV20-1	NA	CSARDNRLNTEAFF	TGCAGTGCTAGAGATAACAGGCTGAACACTGAAGCTTTCTTT
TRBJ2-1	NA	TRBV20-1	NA	CCARDPGGEKGDEQFF	TGCTGTGCTAGAGATCCTGGCGGTGAGAAGGGCGATGAGCAGTTCTTC
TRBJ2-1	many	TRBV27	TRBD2	CASRPTGGPYNEQFF	TGTGCCAGCAGGCCCACGGGGGGGCCCTACAATGAGCAGTTCTTC
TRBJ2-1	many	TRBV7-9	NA	CASSFNSKKYNEQFF	TGTGCCAGCAGCTTTAATTCAAAGAAGTACAATGAGCAGTTCTTC
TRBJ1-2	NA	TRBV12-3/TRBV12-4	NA	CASSLSRLRAGKYYGYTF	TGTGCCAGCAGTTTATCGAGGCTTAGGGCAGGGAAGTACTATGGCTACACCTTC
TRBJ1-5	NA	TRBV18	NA	CASSPARGAQPQHF	TGTGCCAGCTCACCAGCGCGCGGGGCTCAGCCCCAGCATTTT
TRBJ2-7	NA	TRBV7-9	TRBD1	CASSPRQGTPLNEQYF	TGTGCCAGCAGCCCCCGACAGGGTACCCCTCTGAACGAGCAGTACTTC
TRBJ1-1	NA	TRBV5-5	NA	CASRHDTGRAEAFF	TGTGCCAGCAGGCACGACACAGGGAGAGCTGAAGCTTTCTTT
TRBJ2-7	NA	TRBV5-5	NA	CASSLDSEGYEQYF	TGTGCCAGCAGCTTGGACTCGGAGGGCTACGAGCAGTACTTC
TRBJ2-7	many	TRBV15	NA	CATSPSRDPYEQYF	TGTGCCACCAGTCCTTCCCGCGACCCATACGAGCAGTACTTC
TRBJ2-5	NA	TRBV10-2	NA	CASSVLGGRQETQYF	TGCGCCAGCAGTGTTTTGGGGGGACGGCAAGAGACCCAGTACTTC
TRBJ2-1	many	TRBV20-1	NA	CSASGPGGPHGEQFF	TGCAGTGCTAGTGGTCCCGGGGGGCCCCACGGTGAGCAGTTCTTC
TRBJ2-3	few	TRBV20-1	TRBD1	CSAREPDRGRDTQYF	TGCAGTGCTAGAGAGCCGGACAGGGGGCGTGATACGCAGTATTTT
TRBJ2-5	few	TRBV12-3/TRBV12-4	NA	CASSETTPQETQYF	TGTGCCAGCAGTGAAACTACACCTCAAGAGACCCAGTACTTC
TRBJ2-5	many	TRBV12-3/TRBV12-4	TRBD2	CASSSRTSLQETQYF	TGTGCCAGCAGTTCAAGGACTAGCCTCCAAGAGACCCAGTACTTC
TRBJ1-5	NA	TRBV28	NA	CASRTGNQPQHF	TGTGCCAGCAGGACAGGTAATCAGCCCCAGCATTTT
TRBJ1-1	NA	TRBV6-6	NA	CASSYGLRDEAFF	TGTGCCAGCAGTTACGGCCTGAGGGATGAAGCTTTCTTT
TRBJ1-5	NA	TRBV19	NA	CASSNQANQPQHF	TGTGCCAGTAGTAACCAGGCCAATCAGCCCCAGCATTTT
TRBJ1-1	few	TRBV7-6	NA	CASSLDLGGTEAFF	TGTGCCAGCAGCTTGGACCTGGGTGGCACTGAAGCTTTCTTT
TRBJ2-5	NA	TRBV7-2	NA	CASSLGLAVIQETQYF	TGTGCCAGCAGCTTAGGGCTCGCGGTTATCCAAGAGACCCAGTACTTC
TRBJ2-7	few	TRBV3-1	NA	CASSQDERPAGEQYF	TGTGCCAGCAGCCAAGATGAGAGACCCGCAGGGGAGCAGTACTTC
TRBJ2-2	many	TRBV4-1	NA	CASSPRDSNTGELFF	TGCGCCAGCAGCCCCCGGGACTCGAACACCGGGGAGCTGTTTTTT
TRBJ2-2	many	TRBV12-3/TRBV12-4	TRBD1	CASSFQGTANTGELFF	TGTGCCAGCAGTTTTCAGGGGACAGCGAACACCGGGGAGCTGTTTTTT
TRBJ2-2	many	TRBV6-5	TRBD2	CASRRAGGNTGELFF	TGTGCCAGCAGGCGAGCGGGGGGGAACACCGGGGAGCTGTTTTTT
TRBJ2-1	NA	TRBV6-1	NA	CASSTRPYPSYNEQFF	TGTGCCAGCAGCACCAGACCGTATCCTTCCTACAATGAGCAGTTCTTC
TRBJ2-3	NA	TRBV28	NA	CASSHSRDRISTDTQYF	TGTGCCAGCAGCCACTCCCGGGATCGAATAAGCACAGATACGCAGTATTTT
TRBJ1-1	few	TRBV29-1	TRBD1	CSVGDSRVNTEAFF	TGCAGCGTGGGGGACAGCAGAGTGAACACTGAAGCTTTCTTT
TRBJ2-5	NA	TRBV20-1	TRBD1	CSAREDRYQTQYF	TGCAGTGCTAGAGAGGACAGGTACCAGACCCAGTACTTC
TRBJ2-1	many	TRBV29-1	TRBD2	CSVDPSSGGAFRAYNEQFF	TGCAGCGTTGATCCTAGTAGCGGGGGGGCCTTTAGGGCCTACAATGAGCAGTTCTTC
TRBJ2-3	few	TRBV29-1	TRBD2	CSVWVSGGFYTQYF	TGCAGCGTTTGGGTTAGCGGGGGGTTTTATACGCAGTATTTT
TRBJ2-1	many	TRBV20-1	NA	CSASKGTGLRYNEQFF	TGCAGTGCTAGTAAGGGTACAGGGCTGCGGTACAATGAGCAGTTCTTC
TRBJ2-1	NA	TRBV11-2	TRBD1	CASSLVGQGTTEQFF	TGTGCCAGCAGCTTAGTGGGACAGGGAACAACTGAGCAGTTCTTC
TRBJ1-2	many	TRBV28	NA	CASCPDVDHGYTF	TGTGCCAGCTGCCCAGACGTCGACCATGGCTACACCTTC